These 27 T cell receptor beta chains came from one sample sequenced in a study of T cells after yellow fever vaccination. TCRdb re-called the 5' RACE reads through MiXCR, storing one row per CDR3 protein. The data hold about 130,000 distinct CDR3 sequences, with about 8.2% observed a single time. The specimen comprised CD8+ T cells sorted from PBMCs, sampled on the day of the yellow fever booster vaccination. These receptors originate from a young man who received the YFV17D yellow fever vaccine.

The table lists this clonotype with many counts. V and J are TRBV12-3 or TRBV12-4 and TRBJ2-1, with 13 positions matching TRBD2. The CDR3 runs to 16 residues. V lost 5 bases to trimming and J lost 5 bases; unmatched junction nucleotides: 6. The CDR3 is CASSPAGLAGDNEQFF. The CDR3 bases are TGTGCCAGCAGTCCCGCCGGACTAGCGGGGGACAATGAGCAGTTCTTC.

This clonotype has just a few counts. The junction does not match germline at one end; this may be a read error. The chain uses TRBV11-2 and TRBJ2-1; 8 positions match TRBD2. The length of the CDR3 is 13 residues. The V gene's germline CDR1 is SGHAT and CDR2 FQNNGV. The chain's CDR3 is CASSSRPGGVLVF. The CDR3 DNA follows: TGTGCCAGCAGCTCCCGCCCCGGGGGGGTTCTGGTCTTC.

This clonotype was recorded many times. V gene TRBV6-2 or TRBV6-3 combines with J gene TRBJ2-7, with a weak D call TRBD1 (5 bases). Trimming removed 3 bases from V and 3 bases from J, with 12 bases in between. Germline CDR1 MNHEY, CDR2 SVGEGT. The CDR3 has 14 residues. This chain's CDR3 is CASSYSDRHYEQYV. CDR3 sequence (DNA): TGTGCCAGCAGTTATTCCGACAGACACTACGAGCAGTACGTC.

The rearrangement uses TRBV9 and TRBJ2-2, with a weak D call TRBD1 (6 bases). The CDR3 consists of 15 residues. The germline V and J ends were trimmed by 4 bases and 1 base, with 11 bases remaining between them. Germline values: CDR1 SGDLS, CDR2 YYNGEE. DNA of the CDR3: TGTGCCAGCAGCACGGGACACGGGAACACCGGGGAGCTGTTTTTT. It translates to CASSTGHGNTGELFF.

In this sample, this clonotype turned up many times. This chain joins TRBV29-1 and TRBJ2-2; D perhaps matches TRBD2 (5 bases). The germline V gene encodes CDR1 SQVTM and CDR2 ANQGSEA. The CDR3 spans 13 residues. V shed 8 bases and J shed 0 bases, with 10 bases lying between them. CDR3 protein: CSHEGANTGELFF. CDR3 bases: TGCAGCCACGAGGGCGCGAACACCGGGGAGCTGTTTTTT.

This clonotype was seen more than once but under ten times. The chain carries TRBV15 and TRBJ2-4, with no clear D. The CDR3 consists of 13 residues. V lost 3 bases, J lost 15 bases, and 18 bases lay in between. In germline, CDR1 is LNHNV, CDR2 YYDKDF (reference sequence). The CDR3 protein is CATSRGPLTSSYF. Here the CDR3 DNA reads TGTGCCACCAGCAGGGGCCCCCTAACGTCCTCGTACTTC.

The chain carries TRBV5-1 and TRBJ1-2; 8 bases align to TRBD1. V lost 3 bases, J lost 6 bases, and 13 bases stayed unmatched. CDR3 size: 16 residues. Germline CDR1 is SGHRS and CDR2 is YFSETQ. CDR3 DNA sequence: TGCGCCAGCAGCTCCGGGACAGGCGGACTACAAAATGGCTACACCTTC. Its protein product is CASSSGTGGLQNGYTF.

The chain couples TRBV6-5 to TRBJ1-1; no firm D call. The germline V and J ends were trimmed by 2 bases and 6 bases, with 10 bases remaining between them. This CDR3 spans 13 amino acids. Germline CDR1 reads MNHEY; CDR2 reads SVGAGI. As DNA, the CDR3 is TGTGCCAGCAGTTACGGTATGGGCCCTGAAGCTTTCTTT. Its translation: CASSYGMGPEAFF.

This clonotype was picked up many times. This CDR3 reads CASSQDSRGQPQHF. CDR3 nucleotides: TGCGCCAGCAGCCAAGATTCCCGGGGACAGCCCCAGCATTTT. The V gene is TRBV4-3, the J gene TRBJ1-5; unclear D gene. The length of the CDR3 is 14 residues. Trimming stripped 0 bases from V and 7 bases from J, with 10 bases between. In germline, CDR1 is LGHNA, CDR2 YSLEER.

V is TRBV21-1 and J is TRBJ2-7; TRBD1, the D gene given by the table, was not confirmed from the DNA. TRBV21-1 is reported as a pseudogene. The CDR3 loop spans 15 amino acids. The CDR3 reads CASSKDRGGINEQYV. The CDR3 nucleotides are TGTGCCAGCAGCAAAGATAGGGGTGGAATAAACGAGCAGTACGTC.

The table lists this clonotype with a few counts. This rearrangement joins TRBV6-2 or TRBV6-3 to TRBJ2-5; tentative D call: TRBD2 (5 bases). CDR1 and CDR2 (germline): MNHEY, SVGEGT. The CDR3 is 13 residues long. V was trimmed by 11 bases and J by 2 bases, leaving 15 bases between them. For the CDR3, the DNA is TGTGCCGGTTCAACAGCGGAACAAGAGACCCAGTACTTC. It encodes CAGSTAEQETQYF.

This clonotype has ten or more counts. The CDR3 nucleotides are TGTGCCAGCAGCCATATTAACTATAGCCCCAATCAGCCCCAGCATTTT. Translating gives CASSHINYSPNQPQHF. This chain links TRBV7-8 with TRBJ1-5; D call uncertain. The V end lost 5 bases, the J end lost 3 bases, and 17 bases lay between the germline ends. There are 16 residues in the CDR3. Germline V gene data show CDR1 as SGHVS and CDR2 as FQNEAQ.

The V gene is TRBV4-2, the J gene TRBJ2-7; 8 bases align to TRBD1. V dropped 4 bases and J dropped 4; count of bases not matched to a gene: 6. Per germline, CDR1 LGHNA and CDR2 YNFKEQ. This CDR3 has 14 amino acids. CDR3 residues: CASSPGQGVYEQYF. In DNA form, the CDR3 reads TGTGCCAGCAGCCCCGGACAGGGAGTTTACGAGCAGTACTTC.

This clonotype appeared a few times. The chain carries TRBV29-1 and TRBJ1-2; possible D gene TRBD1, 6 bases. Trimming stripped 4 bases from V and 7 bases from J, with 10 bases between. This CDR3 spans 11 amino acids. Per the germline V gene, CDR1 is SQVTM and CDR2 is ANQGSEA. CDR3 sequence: CSVAQGSGYTF. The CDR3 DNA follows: TGCAGCGTTGCGCAGGGGTCTGGCTACACCTTC. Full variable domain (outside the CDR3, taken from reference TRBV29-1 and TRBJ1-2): SAVISQKPSRDICQRGTSLTIQCQVDSQVTMMFWYRQQPGQSLTLIATANQGSEATYESGFVIDKFPISRPNLTFSTLTVSNMSPEDSSIYLCSVAQGSGYTFGSGTRLTVV.

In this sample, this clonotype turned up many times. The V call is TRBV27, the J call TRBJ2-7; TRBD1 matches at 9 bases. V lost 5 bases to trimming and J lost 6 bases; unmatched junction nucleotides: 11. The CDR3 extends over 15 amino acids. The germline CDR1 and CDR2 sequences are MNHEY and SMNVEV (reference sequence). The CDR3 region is CASSASGTGFREQYF. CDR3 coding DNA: TGTGCCAGCAGTGCGTCCGGGACAGGGTTCCGCGAGCAGTACTTC.

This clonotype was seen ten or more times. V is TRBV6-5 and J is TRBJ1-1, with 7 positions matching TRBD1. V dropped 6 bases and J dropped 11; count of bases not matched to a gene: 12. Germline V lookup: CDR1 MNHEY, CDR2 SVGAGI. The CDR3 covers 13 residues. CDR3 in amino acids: CASSQGGSSQAFF. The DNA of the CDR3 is TGTGCCAGCAGCCAAGGGGGCTCTTCGCAGGCTTTCTTT.

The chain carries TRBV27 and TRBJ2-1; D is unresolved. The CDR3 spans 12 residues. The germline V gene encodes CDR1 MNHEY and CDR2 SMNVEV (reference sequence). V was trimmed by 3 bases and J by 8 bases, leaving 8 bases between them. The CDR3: CASSFLGDEQFF. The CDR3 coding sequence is TGTGCCAGCAGTTTTCTAGGCGATGAGCAGTTCTTC.

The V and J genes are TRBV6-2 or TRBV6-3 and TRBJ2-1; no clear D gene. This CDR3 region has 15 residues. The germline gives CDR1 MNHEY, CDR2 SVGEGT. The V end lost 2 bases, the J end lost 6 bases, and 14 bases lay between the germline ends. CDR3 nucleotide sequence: TGTGCCAGCAGTTACGATCTCCCGACGTCCAATGAGCAGTTCTTC. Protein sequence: CASSYDLPTSNEQFF.

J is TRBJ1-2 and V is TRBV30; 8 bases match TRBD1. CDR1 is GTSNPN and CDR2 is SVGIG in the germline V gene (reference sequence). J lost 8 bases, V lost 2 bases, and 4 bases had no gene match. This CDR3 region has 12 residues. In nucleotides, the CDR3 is TGTGCCTGGAGTCAGGGGGCGGAGGGCTACACCTTC. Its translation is CAWSQGAEGYTF.

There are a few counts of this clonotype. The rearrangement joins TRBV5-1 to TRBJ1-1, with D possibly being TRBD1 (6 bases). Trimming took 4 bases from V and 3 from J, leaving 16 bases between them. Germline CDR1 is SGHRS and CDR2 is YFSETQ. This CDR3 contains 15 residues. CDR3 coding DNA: TGCGCCAGCAGCCTCCGGACAGAAGATTACACTGAAGCTTTCTTT. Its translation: CASSLRTEDYTEAFF. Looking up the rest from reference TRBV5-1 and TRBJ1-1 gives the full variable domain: KAGVTQTPRYLIKTRGQQVTLSCSPISGHRSVSWYQQTPGQGLQFLFEYFSETQRNKGNFPGRFSGRQFSNSRSEMNVSTLELGDSALYLCASSLRTEDYTEAFFGQGTRLTVV.

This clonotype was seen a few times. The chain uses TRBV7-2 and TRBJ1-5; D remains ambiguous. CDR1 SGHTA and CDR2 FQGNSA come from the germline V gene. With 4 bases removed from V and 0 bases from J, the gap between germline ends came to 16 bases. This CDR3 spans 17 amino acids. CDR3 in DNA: TGTGCCAGCAGCTCGGACCAATTCGGATATAGCAATCAGCCCCAGCATTTT. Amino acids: CASSSDQFGYSNQPQHF.

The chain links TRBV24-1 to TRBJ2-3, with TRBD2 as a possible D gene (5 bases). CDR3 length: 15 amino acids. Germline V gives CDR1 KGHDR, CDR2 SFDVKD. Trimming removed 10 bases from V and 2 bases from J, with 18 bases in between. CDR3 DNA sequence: TGTGCCACTCGAGGGTTTGGCCGAGACACAGATACGCAGTATTTT. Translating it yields CATRGFGRDTDTQYF.

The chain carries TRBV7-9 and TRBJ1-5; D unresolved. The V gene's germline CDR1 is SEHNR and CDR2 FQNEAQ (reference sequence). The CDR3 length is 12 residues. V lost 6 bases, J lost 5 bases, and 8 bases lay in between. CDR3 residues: CASSRADQPQHF. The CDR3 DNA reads TGTGCCAGCAGTCGGGCCGATCAGCCCCAGCATTTT.

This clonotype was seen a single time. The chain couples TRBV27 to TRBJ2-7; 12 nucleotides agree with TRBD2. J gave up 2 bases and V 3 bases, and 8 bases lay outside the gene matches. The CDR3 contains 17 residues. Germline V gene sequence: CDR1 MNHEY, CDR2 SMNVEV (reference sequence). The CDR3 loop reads CASSLASGGAITYEQYF. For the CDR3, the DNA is TGTGCCAGCAGTTTGGCTAGCGGGGGGGCCATAACCTACGAGCAGTACTTC.

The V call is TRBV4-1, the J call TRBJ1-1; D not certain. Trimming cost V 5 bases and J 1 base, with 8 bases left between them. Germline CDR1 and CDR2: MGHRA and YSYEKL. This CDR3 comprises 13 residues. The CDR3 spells CASSNRRNTEAFF. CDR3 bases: TGCGCCAGCAGCAACCGACGGAACACTGAAGCTTTCTTT.

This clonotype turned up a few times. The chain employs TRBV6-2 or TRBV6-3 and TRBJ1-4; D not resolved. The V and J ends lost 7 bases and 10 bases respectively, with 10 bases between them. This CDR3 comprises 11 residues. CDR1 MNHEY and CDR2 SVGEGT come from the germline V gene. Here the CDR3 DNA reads TGTGCCAGCACCATTGGCGGAAAACTGTTTTTT. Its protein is CASTIGGKLFF.

In DNA, the CDR3 is TGTGCCAGCAGTTATCTGGCAGCCGATACGCAGTATTTT. The encoded protein is CASSYLAADTQYF. The J gene is TRBJ2-3, the V gene TRBV6-5; D unclear. The germline CDR1 and CDR2 sequences are MNHEY and SVGAGI. The CDR3 contains 13 residues. V was shortened by 3 bases and J by 6 bases, with 10 bases between the two germline ends.